This TCR beta chain is from a study of cytomegalovirus exposure and HLA in healthy donors. Study-wide findings and caveats: Usually a TCR sequence was rare, but some public TCRs were found in many donors. The tendency of first-cohort TCR clusters to co-occur in the 90 to 150 validation repertoires was the finding of a later analysis. The listing of roughly 160 TCR beta chains classed them as cytomegalovirus-associated.

Of note for this clone: The target antigen is unknown.

The repertoire was sequenced with immunoSEQ multiplex PCR; TCRdb's copy has only in-frame clones and lacks some. The sample includes tens of thousands of clones, 94% seen only once; the top ten take 2.5% to 3.5%. This clonotype was obtained from a woman aged 18-29 years in good health and CMV-seropositive. Sequencing was performed on PBMCs.

CDR3 in DNA: TGCGCCAGCAGTGAGTCAGCTAACGGGAGCTCCTACGAGCAGTACTTC. Translated: CASSESANGSSYEQYF. The chain joins TRBV10-1 to TRBJ2-7; maybe TRBD2 (6 bases). This CDR3 is built from 16 residues. V lost 0 bases and J lost 0, with 12 bases in between. CDR1 is WNHNN, CDR2 SYGVQD, per germline (reference sequence).